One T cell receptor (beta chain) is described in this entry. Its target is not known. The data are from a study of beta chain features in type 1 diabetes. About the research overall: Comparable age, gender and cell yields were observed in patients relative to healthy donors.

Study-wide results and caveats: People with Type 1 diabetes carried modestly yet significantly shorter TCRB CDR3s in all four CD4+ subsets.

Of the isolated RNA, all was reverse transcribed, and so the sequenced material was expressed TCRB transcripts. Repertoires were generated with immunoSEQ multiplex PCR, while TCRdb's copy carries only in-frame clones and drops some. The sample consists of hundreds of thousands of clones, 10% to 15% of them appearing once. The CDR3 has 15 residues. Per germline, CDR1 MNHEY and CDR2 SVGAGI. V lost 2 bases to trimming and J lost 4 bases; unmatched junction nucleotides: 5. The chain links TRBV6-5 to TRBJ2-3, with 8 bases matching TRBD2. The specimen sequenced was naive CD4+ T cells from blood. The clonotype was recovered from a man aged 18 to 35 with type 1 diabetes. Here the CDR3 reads CASSYVAGRPDTQYF. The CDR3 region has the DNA TGTGCCAGCAGTTACGTAGCGGGGAGGCCAGATACGCAGTATTTT.